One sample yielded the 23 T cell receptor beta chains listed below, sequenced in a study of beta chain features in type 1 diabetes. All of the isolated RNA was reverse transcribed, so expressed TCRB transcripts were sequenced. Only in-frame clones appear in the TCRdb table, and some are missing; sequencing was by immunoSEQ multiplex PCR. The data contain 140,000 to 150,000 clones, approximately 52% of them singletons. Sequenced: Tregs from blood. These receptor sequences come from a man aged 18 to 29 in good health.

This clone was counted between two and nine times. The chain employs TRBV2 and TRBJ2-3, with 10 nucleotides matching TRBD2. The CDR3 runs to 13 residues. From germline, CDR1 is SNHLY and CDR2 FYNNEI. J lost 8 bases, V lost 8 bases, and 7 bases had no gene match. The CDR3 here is CASLAGGTLTQYF. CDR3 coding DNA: TGTGCCAGCTTAGCGGGAGGTACGCTTACGCAGTATTTT.

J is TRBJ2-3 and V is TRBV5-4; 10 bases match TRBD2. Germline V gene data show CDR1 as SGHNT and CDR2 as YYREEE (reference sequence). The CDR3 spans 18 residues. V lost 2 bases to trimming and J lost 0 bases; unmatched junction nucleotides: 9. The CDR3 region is CASSLRGLADTSTDTQYF. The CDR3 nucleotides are TGTGCCAGCAGCTTACGTGGACTAGCGGATACTAGCACAGATACGCAGTATTTT.

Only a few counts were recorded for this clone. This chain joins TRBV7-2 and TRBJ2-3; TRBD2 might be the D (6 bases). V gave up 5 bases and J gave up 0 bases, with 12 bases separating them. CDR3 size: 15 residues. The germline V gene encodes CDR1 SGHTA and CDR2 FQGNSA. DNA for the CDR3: TGTGCCAGCAGCCATAGCGGAGTCAGCACAGATACGCAGTATTTT. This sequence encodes CASSHSGVSTDTQYF.

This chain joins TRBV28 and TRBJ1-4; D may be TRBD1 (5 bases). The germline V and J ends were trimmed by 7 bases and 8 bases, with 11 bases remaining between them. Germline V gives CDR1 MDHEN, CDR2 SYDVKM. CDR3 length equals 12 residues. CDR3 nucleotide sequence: TGTGCCAGCATGGCAGGGTTGGAAAAACTGTTTTTT. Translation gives CASMAGLEKLFF.

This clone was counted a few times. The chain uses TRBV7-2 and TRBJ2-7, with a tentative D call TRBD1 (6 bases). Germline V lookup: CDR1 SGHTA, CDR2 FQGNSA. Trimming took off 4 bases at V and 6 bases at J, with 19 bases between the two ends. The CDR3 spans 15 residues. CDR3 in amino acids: CASSWLAGEGSEQYF. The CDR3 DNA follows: TGTGCCAGCAGCTGGTTGGCAGGGGAAGGGAGCGAGCAGTACTTC.

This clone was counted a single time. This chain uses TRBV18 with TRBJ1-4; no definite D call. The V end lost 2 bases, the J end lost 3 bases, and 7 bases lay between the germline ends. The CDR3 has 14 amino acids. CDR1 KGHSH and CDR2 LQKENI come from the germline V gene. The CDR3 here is CASSPGRANEKLFF. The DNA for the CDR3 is TGTGCCAGCTCACCAGGGAGGGCTAATGAAAAACTGTTTTTT.

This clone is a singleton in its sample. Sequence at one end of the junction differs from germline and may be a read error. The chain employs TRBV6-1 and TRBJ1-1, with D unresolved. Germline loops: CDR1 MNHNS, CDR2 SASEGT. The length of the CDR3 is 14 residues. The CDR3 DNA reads TGTGCCAGCAGTTTCCTATCGGAGAACACCGAAGCTTTCTTT. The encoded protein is CASSFLSENTEAFF.

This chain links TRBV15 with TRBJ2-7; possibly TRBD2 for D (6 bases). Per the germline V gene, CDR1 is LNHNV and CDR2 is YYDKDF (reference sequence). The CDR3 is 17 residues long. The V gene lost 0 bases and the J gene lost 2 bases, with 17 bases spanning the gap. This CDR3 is CATSRDRFPGEPYEQYF. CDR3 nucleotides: TGTGCCACCAGCAGAGATCGATTCCCGGGGGAACCCTACGAGCAGTACTTC.

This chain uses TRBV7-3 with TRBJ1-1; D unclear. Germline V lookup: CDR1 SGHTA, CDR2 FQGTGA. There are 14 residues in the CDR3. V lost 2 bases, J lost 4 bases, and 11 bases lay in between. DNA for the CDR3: TGTGCCAGCAGCTTACGACGGGGTAGCACTGAAGCTTTCTTT. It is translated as CASSLRRGSTEAFF.

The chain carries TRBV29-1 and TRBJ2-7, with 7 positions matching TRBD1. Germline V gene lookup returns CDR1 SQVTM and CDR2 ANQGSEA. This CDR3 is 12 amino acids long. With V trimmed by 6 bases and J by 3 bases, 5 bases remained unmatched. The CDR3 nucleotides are TGCAGCGTGCGCCGGGACAGCTACGAGCAGTACTTC. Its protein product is CSVRRDSYEQYF.

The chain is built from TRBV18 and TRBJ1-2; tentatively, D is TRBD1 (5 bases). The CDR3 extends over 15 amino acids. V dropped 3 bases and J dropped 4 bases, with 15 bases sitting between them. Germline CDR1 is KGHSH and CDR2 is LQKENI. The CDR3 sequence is CASSPGGPNLYGYTF. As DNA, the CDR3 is TGTGCCAGCTCACCCGGGGGTCCGAACCTCTATGGCTACACCTTC.

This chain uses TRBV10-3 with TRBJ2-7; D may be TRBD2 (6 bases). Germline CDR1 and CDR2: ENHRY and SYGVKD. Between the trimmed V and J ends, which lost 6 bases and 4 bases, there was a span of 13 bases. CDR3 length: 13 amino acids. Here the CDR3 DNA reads TGTGCCATCAGGAGTGGGGGGATATACGAGCAGTACTTC. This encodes CAIRSGGIYEQYF.

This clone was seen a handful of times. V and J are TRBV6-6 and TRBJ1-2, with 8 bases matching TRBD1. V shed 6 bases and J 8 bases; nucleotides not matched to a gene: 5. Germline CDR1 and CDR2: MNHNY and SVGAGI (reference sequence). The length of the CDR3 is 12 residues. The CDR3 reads CASRLTGDGYTF. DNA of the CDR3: TGTGCCAGCAGGTTGACAGGGGACGGCTACACCTTC.

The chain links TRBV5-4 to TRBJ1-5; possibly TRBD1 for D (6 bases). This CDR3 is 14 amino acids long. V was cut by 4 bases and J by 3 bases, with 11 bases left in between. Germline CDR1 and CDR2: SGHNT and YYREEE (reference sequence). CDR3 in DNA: TGTGCCAGCAGCGTACAGGGATTCAATCAGCCCCAGCATTTT. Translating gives CASSVQGFNQPQHF.

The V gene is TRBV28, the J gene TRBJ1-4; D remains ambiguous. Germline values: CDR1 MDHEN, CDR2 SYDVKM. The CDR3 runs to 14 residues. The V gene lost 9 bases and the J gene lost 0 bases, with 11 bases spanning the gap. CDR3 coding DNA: TGTGCCAGTTGTAACCGGGCAACTAATGAAAAACTGTTTTTT. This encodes CASCNRATNEKLFF.

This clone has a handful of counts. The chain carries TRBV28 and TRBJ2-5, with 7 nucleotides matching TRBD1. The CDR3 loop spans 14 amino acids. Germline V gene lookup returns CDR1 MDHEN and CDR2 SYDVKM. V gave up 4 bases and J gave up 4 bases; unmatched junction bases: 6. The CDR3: CASSSPDRPETQYF. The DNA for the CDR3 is TGTGCCAGCAGTTCCCCGGACAGGCCAGAGACCCAGTACTTC.

Written as DNA, the CDR3 is TGTGCCAGCAGCGTAACCGGCGGCAGCTCCTACAATGAGCAGTTCTTC. It encodes CASSVTGGSSYNEQFF. The rearrangement links TRBV9 to TRBJ2-1; D uncertain. This CDR3 is built from 16 residues. In germline, CDR1 is SGDLS, CDR2 YYNGEE. The V end lost 1 base, the J end lost 0 bases, and 11 bases lay between the germline ends.

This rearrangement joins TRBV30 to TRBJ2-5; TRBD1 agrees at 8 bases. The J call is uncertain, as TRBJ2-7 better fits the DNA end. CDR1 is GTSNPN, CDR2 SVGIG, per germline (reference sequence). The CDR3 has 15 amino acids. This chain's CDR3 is CAWSRRTGPYYEQYF. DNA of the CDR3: TGTGCCTGGAGTCGTCGGACAGGGCCGTACTACGAGCAGTACTTC.

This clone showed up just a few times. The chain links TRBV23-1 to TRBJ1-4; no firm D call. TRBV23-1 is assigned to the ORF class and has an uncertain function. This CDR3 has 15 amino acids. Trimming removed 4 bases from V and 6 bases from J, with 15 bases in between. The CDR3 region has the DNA TGCGCCAGCAGTCTTTTTACCGGGAAGGATGAAAAACTGTTTTTT. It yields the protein CASSLFTGKDEKLFF.

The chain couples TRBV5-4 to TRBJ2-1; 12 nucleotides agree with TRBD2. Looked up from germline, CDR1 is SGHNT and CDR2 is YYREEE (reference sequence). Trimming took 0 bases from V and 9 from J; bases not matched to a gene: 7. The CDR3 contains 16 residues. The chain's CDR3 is CASSLAVLAGGGEQFF. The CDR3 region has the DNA TGTGCCAGCAGCTTGGCTGTCCTAGCGGGAGGGGGTGAGCAGTTCTTC.

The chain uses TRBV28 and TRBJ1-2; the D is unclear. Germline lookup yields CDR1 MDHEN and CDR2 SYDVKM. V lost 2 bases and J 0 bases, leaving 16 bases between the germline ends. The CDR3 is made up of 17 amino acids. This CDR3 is CASSLDQDTFSNYGYTF. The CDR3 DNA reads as TGTGCCAGCAGTTTAGACCAGGATACCTTTTCTAACTATGGCTACACCTTC.

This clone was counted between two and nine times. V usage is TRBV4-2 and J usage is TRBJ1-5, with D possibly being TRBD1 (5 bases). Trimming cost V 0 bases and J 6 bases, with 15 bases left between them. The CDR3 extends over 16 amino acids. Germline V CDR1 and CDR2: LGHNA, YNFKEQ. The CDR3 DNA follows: TGTGCCAGCAGCCAAGATGGGGAGGGGAACGGTCAGCCCCAGCATTTT. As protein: CASSQDGEGNGQPQHF.

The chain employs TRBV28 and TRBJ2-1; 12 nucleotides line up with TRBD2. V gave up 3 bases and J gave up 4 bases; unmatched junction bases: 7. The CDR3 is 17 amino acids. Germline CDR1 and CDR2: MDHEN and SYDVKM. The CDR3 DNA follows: TGTGCCAGCAGTTTCGGGGGCGGACTAGCGGGATACAATGAGCAGTTCTTC. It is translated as CASSFGGGLAGYNEQFF.